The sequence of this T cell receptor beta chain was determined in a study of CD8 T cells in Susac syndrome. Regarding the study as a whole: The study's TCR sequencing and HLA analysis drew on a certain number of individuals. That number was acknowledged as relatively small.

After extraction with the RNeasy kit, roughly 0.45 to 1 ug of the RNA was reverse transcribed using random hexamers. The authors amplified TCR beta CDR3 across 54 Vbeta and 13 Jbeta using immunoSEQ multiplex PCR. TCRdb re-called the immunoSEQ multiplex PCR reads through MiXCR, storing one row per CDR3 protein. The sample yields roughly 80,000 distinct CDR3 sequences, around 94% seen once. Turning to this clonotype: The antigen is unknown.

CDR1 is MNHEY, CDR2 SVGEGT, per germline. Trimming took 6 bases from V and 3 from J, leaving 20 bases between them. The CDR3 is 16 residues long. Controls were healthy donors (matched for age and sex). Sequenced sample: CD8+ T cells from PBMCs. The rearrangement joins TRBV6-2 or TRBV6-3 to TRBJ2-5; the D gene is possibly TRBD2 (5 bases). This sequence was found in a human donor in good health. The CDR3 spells CASSQSSTVLEETQYF. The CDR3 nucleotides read TGTGCCAGCAGCCAGTCTAGCACGGTTCTCGAAGAGACCCAGTACTTC.